This entry lists 29 T cell receptor beta chains sequenced from one sample in a study of T cell changes during pregnancy in multiple sclerosis. Measured with immunoSEQ multiplex PCR; TCRdb has only the in-frame clones, and not every one. Of 25,000 to 35,000 clones in the sample, 90% are singletons; the top ten hold roughly 0.58%. Material: CD4+ T cells from peripheral blood mononuclear cells, obtained in the third trimester of pregnancy. All receptors come from a female donor in good health, enrolled as a control in a pregnancy study.

V is TRBV25-1 and J is TRBJ2-3, with TRBD2 matching over 8 bases. V was clipped by 1 base and J by 4 bases; unmatched bases: 4. Per the germline V gene, CDR1 is MGHDK and CDR2 is SYGVNS. This CDR3 comprises 15 residues. CDR3: CASSEFRGGPDTQYF. The CDR3 DNA reads TGTGCCAGCAGTGAATTCCGGGGGGGCCCAGATACGCAGTATTTT.

V is TRBV6-5 and J is TRBJ1-6; D is perhaps TRBD1 (5 bases). Germline V gene lookup returns CDR1 MNHEY and CDR2 SVGAGI. V lost 6 bases, J lost 12 bases, and 15 bases lay in between. The CDR3 spans 13 residues. The CDR3 DNA sequence: TGTGCCAGCAGCCCCACCCGGGGGGGACCCCTCCACTTT. Its protein is CASSPTRGGPLHF.

The rearrangement links TRBV9 to TRBJ1-1; TRBD1 matches 8 bases. The CDR3 is 15 amino acids. The V and J ends lost 4 bases and 1 base, in that order; junction bases with no gene match: 6. Germline loops: CDR1 SGDLS, CDR2 YYNGEE. The CDR3 is CASSSRQGTNTEAFF. The CDR3 coding sequence is TGTGCCAGCAGCTCCCGACAGGGGACGAACACTGAAGCTTTCTTT.

In this sample, this clone turned up once. This chain uses TRBV15 with TRBJ2-7, with unresolved D. V was shortened by 0 bases and J by 3 bases, with 6 bases between the two germline ends. CDR3 length: 13 residues. Per the germline V gene, CDR1 is LNHNV and CDR2 is YYDKDF (reference sequence). The CDR3 bases are TGTGCCACCAGCAGAGATGAGAACTACGAGCAGTACTTC. Protein sequence: CATSRDENYEQYF.

The chain is built from TRBV9 and TRBJ2-1; 8 bases map to TRBD2. The germline V gene encodes CDR1 SGDLS and CDR2 YYNGEE. The J segment lost 7 bases and the V segment lost 0 bases, leaving 3 bases of the junction unmatched. The CDR3 has 14 residues. As DNA, the CDR3 is TGTGCCAGCAGCGTAGCGAGCGGGGGTAATGAGCAGTTCTTC. Residues: CASSVASGGNEQFF.

V usage is TRBV2 and J usage is TRBJ2-6, with 8 bases that match TRBD2. J lost 0 bases, V lost 2 bases, and 6 bases had no gene match. CDR3 length equals 18 residues. CDR1 is SNHLY and CDR2 is FYNNEI in the germline V gene. The DNA of the CDR3 is TGTGCCAGCAGTGAACTGCCTAGCGGGTACTCTGGGGCCAACGTCCTGACTTTC. Translating gives CASSELPSGYSGANVLTF.

This sequence joins TRBV27 and TRBJ2-3; D possibly corresponds to TRBD2 (5 bases). Trimming stripped 8 bases from V and 1 base from J, with 7 bases between. CDR3 length: 12 amino acids. CDR1 and CDR2 from the germline V gene are MNHEY and SMNVEV (reference sequence). DNA for the CDR3: TGTGCCAGCCGGCGGGGCACAGATACGCAGTATTTT. Encoded protein: CASRRGTDTQYF.

The chain combines TRBV9 with TRBJ1-1; D gene ambiguous. From germline, CDR1 is SGDLS and CDR2 YYNGEE. V lost 0 bases and J lost 0, with 9 bases in between. The CDR3 covers 15 residues. The CDR3 nucleotides read TGTGCCAGCAGCGTAGCCGGAGGGATGAACACTGAAGCTTTCTTT. Protein: CASSVAGGMNTEAFF.

The chain links TRBV7-2 to TRBJ2-3, with 11 positions matching TRBD2. The germline CDR1 and CDR2 sequences are SGHTA and FQGNSA. This CDR3 is 17 amino acids long. The trim removed 1 base at V and 3 bases at J, leaving 6 bases unmatched. This chain's CDR3 is CASSLVVAGGPTDTQYF. As DNA, the CDR3 is TGTGCCAGCAGCTTAGTTGTAGCGGGAGGGCCGACAGATACGCAGTATTTT.

The chain has TRBV27 and TRBJ1-6, with 9 bases aligning to TRBD1. Germline assignment: CDR1 MNHEY and CDR2 SMNVEV (reference sequence). CDR3 length: 15 residues. The junction had 9 bases not matched to a gene; V was cut back by 7 bases and J by 8 bases. The CDR3 reads CASTPSTGGYSPLHF. CDR3 sequence (DNA): TGTGCCAGCACCCCTTCGACAGGGGGATATTCACCCCTCCACTTT.

This clone was detected only once. The rearrangement joins TRBV19 to TRBJ1-3; no definite D call. Germline V CDR1 and CDR2: LNHDA, SQIVND (reference sequence). The V and J ends lost 6 bases and 0 bases respectively, with 12 bases between them. The CDR3 extends over 15 amino acids. CDR3 in DNA: TGTGCCAGTAGCCTGACACCGCACTCTGGAAACACCATATATTTT. Translating gives CASSLTPHSGNTIYF.

This chain joins TRBV10-1 and TRBJ1-1; 7 nucleotides match TRBD1. Looked up from germline, CDR1 is WNHNN and CDR2 is SYGVQD (reference sequence). This CDR3 is 15 amino acids long. V shed 8 bases and J 3 bases; nucleotides not matched to a gene: 12. CDR3 loop: CASLYPRQGDTEAFF. Here the CDR3 DNA reads TGCGCCAGCCTCTATCCCAGACAGGGTGACACTGAAGCTTTCTTT.

V and J are TRBV6-5 and TRBJ2-6; TRBD1 agrees at 8 bases. This CDR3 contains 15 residues. The germline V gene encodes CDR1 MNHEY and CDR2 SVGAGI. V shed 5 bases and J 4 bases; nucleotides not matched to a gene: 4. CDR3 nucleotides: TGTGCCAGCAGTCAGGGGGCCGCGGGGGCCAACGTCCTGACTTTC. It encodes CASSQGAAGANVLTF.

This clone was detected only a few times. The J gene is TRBJ1-2, the V gene TRBV7-9, with 7 bases that match TRBD1. The CDR3 extends over 15 amino acids. Trimming took 5 bases from V and 5 from J; bases not matched to a gene: 11. Germline assignment: CDR1 SEHNR and CDR2 FQNEAQ (reference sequence). CDR3 coding DNA: TGTGCCAGCAGCGACCCCGGACAGGTCGAGTATGGCTACACCTTC. Protein product: CASSDPGQVEYGYTF.

In this sample, this clone turned up a few times. The V gene is TRBV29-1, the J gene TRBJ2-3; 13 positions agree with TRBD2. J lost 3 bases, V lost 4 bases, and 19 bases had no gene match. The CDR3 has 20 residues. Germline V CDR1 and CDR2: SQVTM, ANQGSEA. CDR3 amino acids: CSVVFGTSGGAGFGTDTQYF. The DNA of the CDR3 is TGCAGCGTTGTATTTGGTACTAGCGGGGGGGCCGGGTTCGGTACAGATACGCAGTATTTT.

The rearrangement uses TRBV9 and TRBJ2-2; 8 nucleotides match TRBD2. With V trimmed by 5 bases and J by 3 bases, 3 bases remained unmatched. The V gene's germline CDR1 is SGDLS and CDR2 YYNGEE. There are 14 residues in the CDR3. CDR3 loop: CASRSGGDTGELFF. The CDR3 nucleotides are TGTGCCAGCAGGTCGGGAGGGGACACCGGGGAGCTGTTTTTT.

This rearrangement joins TRBV11-3 to TRBJ1-1, with TRBD1 matching over 9 bases. Germline lookup yields CDR1 SGHNT and CDR2 YENEEA. The CDR3 spans 15 residues. Germline trimming cut 5 bases from V and 4 bases from J; bases unmatched to any gene: 8. CDR3 region: CASSPVGTGPTEAFF. CDR3 in DNA: TGTGCCAGCAGCCCAGTGGGGACAGGGCCCACTGAAGCTTTCTTT.

The J gene is TRBJ1-3, the V gene TRBV30; D unresolved. V shed 8 bases and J shed 2 bases, with 10 bases lying between them. From germline, CDR1 is GTSNPN and CDR2 SVGIG (reference sequence). CDR3 length equals 12 residues. Here the CDR3 DNA reads TGTGCCGGTCACTCTGCTGGAAACACCATATATTTT. Protein product: CAGHSAGNTIYF.

The gene calls are TRBV7-2 and TRBJ2-5, with 7 positions matching TRBD1. The last part of the DNA fits TRBJ2-7 better; the J call may be wrong. The CDR3 covers 14 residues. Germline V gives CDR1 SGHTA, CDR2 FQGNSA. The CDR3 sequence: CASSLIPPGGEQYF. The CDR3 region has the DNA TGTGCCAGCAGCTTAATCCCCCCAGGGGGCGAGCAGTACTTC.

The rearrangement uses TRBV6-6 and TRBJ2-7, with D maybe TRBD2 (6 bases). This CDR3 is built from 16 residues. Trimming stripped 6 bases from V and 0 bases from J, with 18 bases between. Germline V lookup: CDR1 MNHNY, CDR2 SVGAGI (reference sequence). The CDR3 sequence: CASSRILSGSSYEQYF. In DNA form, the CDR3 reads TGTGCCAGCAGCCGAATCCTTAGCGGTAGCTCCTACGAGCAGTACTTC.

The chain couples TRBV30 to TRBJ1-2; D remains ambiguous. Germline CDR1 GTSNPN, CDR2 SVGIG (reference sequence). CDR3 size: 12 residues. With 4 bases removed from V and 5 bases from J, the gap between germline ends came to 11 bases. The CDR3 is CAWKDREYGYTF. The CDR3 nucleotides read TGTGCCTGGAAAGATAGAGAGTATGGCTACACCTTC.

V and J are TRBV10-3 and TRBJ2-1, with 8 positions matching TRBD2. The CDR3 runs to 13 residues. Germline V gene lookup returns CDR1 ENHRY and CDR2 SYGVKD. V lost 10 bases and J lost 4; bases outside the gene matches: 6. CDR3 amino acids: CASESGRYNEQFF. The DNA for the CDR3 is TGTGCCAGCGAGAGCGGGAGATACAATGAGCAGTTCTTC.

This chain connects TRBV4-2 to TRBJ2-1; the match to TRBD2 covers 8 bases. Germline V gives CDR1 LGHNA, CDR2 YNFKEQ. This CDR3 is 17 amino acids long. The J segment lost 7 bases and the V segment lost 3 bases, leaving 14 bases of the junction unmatched. The CDR3, as DNA: TGTGCCAGCAGCCAGGATGTAACGGGAGGGCCCTCGAATGAGCAGTTCTTC. Amino acid sequence: CASSQDVTGGPSNEQFF.

The chain recombines TRBV14 with TRBJ2-7, with TRBD1 identical over 8 bases. The J call may not be correct, given that the DNA end is closer to TRBJ2-5. This CDR3 is 13 amino acids long. Germline CDR1 SGHDN, CDR2 FVKESK. This CDR3 is CASSHSGTGTQYF. The CDR3 DNA is TGTGCCAGCAGCCACTCCGGGACAGGGACCCAGTACTTC.

V usage is TRBV29-1 and J usage is TRBJ1-2, with TRBD1 matching over 11 bases. The CDR3 is 13 residues long. Trimming removed 6 bases from V and 4 bases from J; junction bases left unmatched: 4. CDR1 is SQVTM and CDR2 is ANQGSEA in the germline V gene. The CDR3 sequence is CSVDGQGAYGYTF. CDR3 in DNA: TGCAGCGTCGATGGACAGGGGGCCTATGGCTACACCTTC.

This chain connects TRBV9 to TRBJ2-7; the match to TRBD2 covers 9 bases. Germline trimming cut 4 bases from V and 2 bases from J; bases unmatched to any gene: 4. Germline CDR1 reads SGDLS; CDR2 reads YYNGEE. The CDR3 sequence is 14 residues long. The CDR3 reads CASSPSGVAYEQYF. The DNA for the CDR3 is TGTGCCAGCAGCCCTAGCGGGGTTGCCTACGAGCAGTACTTC. The entire variable domain, with the rest obtained from reference TRBV9 and TRBJ2-7, is as follows: DSGVTQTPKHLITATGQRVTLRCSPRSGDLSVYWYQQSLDQGLQFLIQYYNGEERAKGNILERFSAQQFPDLHSELNLSSLELGDSALYFCASSPSGVAYEQYFGPGTRLTVT.

The gene calls are TRBV7-9 and TRBJ2-5; the D is unclear. Germline V gives CDR1 SEHNR, CDR2 FQNEAQ (reference sequence). V dropped 1 base and J dropped 1 base, with 4 bases sitting between them. This CDR3 has 13 amino acids. The DNA for the CDR3 is TGTGCCAGCAGCTTAGGGCTCCAAGAGACCCAGTACTTC. Amino acid sequence: CASSLGLQETQYF.

The chain employs TRBV5-1 and TRBJ2-7, with TRBD1 identical over 7 bases. This CDR3 is built from 14 residues. The V and J ends lost 2 bases and 2 bases, in that order; junction bases with no gene match: 4. CDR1 and CDR2 (germline): SGHRS, YFSETQ. CDR3 nucleotides: TGCGCCAGCAGCTTTACAGGGGAAACCTACGAGCAGTACTTC. Translation gives CASSFTGETYEQYF.

This clone has just one count. The gene calls are TRBV30 and TRBJ1-5, with 9 nucleotides matching TRBD1. V was pared by 0 bases and J by 0 bases, with 9 bases of the junction left unmatched. This CDR3 region has 18 residues. The germline CDR1 and CDR2 sequences are GTSNPN and SVGIG (reference sequence). The CDR3 sequence: CAWSVYKTGGYSNQPQHF. CDR3 DNA: TGTGCCTGGAGTGTTTACAAGACAGGGGGGTATAGCAATCAGCCCCAGCATTTT.